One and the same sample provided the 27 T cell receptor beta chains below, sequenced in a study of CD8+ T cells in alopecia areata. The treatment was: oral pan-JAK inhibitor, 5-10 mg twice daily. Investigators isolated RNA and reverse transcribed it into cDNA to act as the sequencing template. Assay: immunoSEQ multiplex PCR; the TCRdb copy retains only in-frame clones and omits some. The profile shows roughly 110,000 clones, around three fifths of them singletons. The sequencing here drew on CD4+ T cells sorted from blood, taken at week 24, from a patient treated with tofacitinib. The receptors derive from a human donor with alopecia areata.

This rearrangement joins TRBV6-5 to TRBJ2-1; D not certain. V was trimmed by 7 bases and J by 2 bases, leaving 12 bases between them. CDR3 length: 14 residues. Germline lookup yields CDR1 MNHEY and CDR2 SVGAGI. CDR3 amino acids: CASTDSSTYNEQFF. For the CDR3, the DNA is TGTGCCAGCACCGATAGCTCGACCTACAATGAGCAGTTCTTC.

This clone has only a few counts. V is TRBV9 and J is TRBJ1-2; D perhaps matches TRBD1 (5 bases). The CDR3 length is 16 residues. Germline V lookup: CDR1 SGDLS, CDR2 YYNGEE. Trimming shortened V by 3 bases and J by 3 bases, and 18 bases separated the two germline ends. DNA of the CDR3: TGTGCCAGCAGCGGAGGAGGCCGGGGCTCGCACTATGGCTACACCTTC. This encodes CASSGGGRGSHYGYTF.

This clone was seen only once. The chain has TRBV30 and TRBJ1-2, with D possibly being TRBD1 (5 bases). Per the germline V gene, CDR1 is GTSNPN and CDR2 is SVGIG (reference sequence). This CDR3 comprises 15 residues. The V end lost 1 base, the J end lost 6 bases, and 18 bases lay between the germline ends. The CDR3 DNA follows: TGTGCCTGGAGTGCCCTGGGACCCGCCTCAAATGGCTACACCTTC. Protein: CAWSALGPASNGYTF. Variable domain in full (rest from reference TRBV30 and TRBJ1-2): SQTIHQWPATLVQPVGSPLSLECTVEGTSNPNLYWYRQAAGRGLQLLFYSVGIGQISSEVPQNLSASRPQDRQFILSSKKLLLSDSGFYLCAWSALGPASNGYTFGSGTRLTVV.

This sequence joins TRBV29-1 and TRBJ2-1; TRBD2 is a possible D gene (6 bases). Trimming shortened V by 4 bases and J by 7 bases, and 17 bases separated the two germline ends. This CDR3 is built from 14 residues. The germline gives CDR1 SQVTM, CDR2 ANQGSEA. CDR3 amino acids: CSVAPGEWRNEQFF. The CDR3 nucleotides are TGCAGCGTTGCCCCGGGGGAGTGGAGGAATGAGCAGTTCTTC.

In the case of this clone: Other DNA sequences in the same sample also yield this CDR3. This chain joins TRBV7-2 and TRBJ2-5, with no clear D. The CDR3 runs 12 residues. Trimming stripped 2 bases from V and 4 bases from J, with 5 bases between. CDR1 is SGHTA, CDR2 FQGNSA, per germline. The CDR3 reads CASSLYRETQYF. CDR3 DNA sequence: TGTGCCAGCAGCTTATACCGAGAGACCCAGTACTTC. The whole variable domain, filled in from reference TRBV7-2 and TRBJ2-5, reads GAGVSQSPSNKVTEKGKDVELRCDPISGHTALYWYRQSLGQGLEFLIYFQGNSAPDKSGLPSDRFSAERTGGSVSTLTIQRTQQEDSAVYLCASSLYRETQYFGPGTRLLVL.

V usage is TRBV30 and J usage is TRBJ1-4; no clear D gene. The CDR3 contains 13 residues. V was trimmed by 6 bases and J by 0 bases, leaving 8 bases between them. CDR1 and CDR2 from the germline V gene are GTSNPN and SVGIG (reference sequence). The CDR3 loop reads CACRMATNEKLFF. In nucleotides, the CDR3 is TGTGCCTGCCGTATGGCAACTAATGAAAAACTGTTTTTT.

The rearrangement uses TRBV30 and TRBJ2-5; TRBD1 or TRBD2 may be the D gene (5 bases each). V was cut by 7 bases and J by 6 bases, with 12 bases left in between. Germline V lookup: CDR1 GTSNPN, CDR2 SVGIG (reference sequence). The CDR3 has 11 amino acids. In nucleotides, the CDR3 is TGTGCCTCGACCGGGGCAAAGACCCAGTACTTC. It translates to CASTGAKTQYF.

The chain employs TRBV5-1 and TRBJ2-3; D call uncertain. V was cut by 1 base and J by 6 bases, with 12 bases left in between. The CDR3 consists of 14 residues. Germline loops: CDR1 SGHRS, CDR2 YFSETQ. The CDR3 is CASSLFIPRDTQYF. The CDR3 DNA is TGCGCCAGCAGCTTGTTTATCCCCAGGGATACGCAGTATTTT.

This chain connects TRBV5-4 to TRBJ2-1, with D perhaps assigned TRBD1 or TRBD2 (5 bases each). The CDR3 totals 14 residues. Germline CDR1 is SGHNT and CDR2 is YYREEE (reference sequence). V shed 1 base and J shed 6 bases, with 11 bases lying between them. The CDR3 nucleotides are TGTGCCAGCAGCTTGCCCGGGGCTTTCAATGAGCAGTTCTTC. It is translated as CASSLPGAFNEQFF. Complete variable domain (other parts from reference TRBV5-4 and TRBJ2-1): ETGVTQSPTHLIKTRGQQVTLRCSSQSGHNTVSWYQQALGQGPQFIFQYYREEENGRGNFPPRFSGLQFPNYSSELNVNALELDDSALYLCASSLPGAFNEQFFGPGTRLTVL.

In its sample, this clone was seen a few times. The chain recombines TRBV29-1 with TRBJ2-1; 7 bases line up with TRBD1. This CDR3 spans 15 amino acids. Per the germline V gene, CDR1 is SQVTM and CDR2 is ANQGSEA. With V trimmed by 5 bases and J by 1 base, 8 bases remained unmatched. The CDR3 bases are TGCAGCGTTTCTCTAGGGACAGCATCCTACAATGAGCAGTTCTTC. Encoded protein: CSVSLGTASYNEQFF.

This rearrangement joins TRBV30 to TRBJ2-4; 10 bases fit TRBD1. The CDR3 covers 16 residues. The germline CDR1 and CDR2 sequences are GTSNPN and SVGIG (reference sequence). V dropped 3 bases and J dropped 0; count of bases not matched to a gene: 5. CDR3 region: CAWSGGQGIAKNIQYF. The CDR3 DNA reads TGTGCCTGGAGCGGGGGACAGGGGATAGCCAAAAACATTCAGTACTTC.

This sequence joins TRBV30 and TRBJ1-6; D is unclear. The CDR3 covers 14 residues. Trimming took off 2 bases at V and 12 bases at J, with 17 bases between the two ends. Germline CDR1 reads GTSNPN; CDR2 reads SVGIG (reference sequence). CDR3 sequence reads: CAWSRPVARRPLHF. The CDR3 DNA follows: TGTGCCTGGAGTCGCCCAGTCGCGAGGCGACCCCTCCACTTT.

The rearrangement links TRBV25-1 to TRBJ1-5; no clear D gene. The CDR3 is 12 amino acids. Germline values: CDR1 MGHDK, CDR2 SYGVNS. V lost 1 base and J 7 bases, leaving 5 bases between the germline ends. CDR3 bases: TGTGCCAGCAGTGAATCTGGGCAGCCCCAGCATTTT. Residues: CASSESGQPQHF.

This chain's CDR3 is CASSGRTSGRYTDTQYF. CDR3 DNA: TGTGCCAGCAGCGGGAGGACTAGCGGGAGATACACAGATACGCAGTATTTT. This chain links TRBV9 with TRBJ2-3; 13 nucleotides match TRBD2. Germline trimming cut 3 bases from V and 2 bases from J; bases unmatched to any gene: 6. Germline loops: CDR1 SGDLS, CDR2 YYNGEE. CDR3 length equals 17 residues.

The CDR3 region is CASSLGRGANYEQYF. The CDR3 DNA follows: TGTGCCAGCAGCCTCGGACGGGGGGCGAACTACGAGCAGTACTTC. This chain joins TRBV6-5 and TRBJ2-7, with a weak D call TRBD2 (7 bases). Per germline, CDR1 MNHEY and CDR2 SVGAGI. V was cut by 6 bases and J by 3 bases, with 18 bases left in between. The CDR3 spans 15 residues.

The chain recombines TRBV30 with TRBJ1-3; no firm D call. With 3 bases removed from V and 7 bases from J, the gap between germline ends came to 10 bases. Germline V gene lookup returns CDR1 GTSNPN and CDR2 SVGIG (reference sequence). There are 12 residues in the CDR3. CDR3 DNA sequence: TGTGCCTGGAGGTTAATCGGTAACACCATATATTTT. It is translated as CAWRLIGNTIYF. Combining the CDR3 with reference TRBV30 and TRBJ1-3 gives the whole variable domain SQTIHQWPATLVQPVGSPLSLECTVEGTSNPNLYWYRQAAGRGLQLLFYSVGIGQISSEVPQNLSASRPQDRQFILSSKKLLLSDSGFYLCAWRLIGNTIYFGEGSWLTVV.

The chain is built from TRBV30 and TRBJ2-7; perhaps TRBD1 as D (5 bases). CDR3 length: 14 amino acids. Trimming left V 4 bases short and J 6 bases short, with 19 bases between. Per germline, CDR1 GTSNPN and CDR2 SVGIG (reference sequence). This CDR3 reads CAWTRSGAYREQYF. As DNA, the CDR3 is TGTGCCTGGACTAGATCTGGGGCGTACCGCGAGCAGTACTTC.

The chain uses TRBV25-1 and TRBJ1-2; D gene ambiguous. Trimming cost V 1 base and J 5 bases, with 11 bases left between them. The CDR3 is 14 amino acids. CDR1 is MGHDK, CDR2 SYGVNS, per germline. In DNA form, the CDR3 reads TGTGCCAGCAGTGAATTAGGAGCGAGGTATGGCTACACCTTC. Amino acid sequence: CASSELGARYGYTF.

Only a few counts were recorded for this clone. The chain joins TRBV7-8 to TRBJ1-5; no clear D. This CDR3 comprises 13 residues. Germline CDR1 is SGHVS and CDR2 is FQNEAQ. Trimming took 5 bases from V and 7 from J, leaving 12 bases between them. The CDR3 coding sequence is TGTGCCAGCAGCCAGCAGGTGACCCAGCCCCAGCATTTT. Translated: CASSQQVTQPQHF.

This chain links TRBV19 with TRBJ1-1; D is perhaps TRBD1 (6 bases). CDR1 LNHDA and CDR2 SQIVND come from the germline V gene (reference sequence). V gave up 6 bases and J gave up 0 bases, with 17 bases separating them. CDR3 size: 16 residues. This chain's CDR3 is CASRGRGVLVNTEAFF. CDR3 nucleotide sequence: TGTGCCAGTAGGGGCAGGGGCGTGTTGGTGAACACTGAAGCTTTCTTT.

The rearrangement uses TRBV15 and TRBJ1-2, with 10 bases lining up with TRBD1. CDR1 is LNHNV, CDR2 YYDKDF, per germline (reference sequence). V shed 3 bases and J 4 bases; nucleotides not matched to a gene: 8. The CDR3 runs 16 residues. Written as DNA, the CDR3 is TGTGCCACCAGCAGTCCTGGGACAGGGGATGGCTATGGCTACACCTTC. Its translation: CATSSPGTGDGYGYTF.

The CDR3 protein is CATRSAGNTIYF. Here the CDR3 DNA reads TGTGCCACCAGGAGTGCTGGAAACACCATATATTTT. The chain combines TRBV6-5 with TRBJ1-3; D is ambiguous. This CDR3 has 12 residues. V was shortened by 10 bases and J by 2 bases, with 9 bases between the two germline ends. CDR1 MNHEY and CDR2 SVGAGI come from the germline V gene.

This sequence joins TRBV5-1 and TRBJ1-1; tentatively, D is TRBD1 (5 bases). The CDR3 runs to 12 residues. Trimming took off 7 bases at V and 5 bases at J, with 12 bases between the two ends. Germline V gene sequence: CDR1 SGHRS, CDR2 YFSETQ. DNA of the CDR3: TGCGCCAGCGGCAGAGGGGTTACTGAAGCTTTCTTT. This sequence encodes CASGRGVTEAFF.

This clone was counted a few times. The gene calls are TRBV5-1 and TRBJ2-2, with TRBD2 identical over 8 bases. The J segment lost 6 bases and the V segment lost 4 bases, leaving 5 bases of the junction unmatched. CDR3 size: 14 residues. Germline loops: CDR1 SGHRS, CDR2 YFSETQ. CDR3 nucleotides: TGCGCCAGCAGCGGGACTAGTGAGGCCGGGGAGCTGTTTTTT. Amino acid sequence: CASSGTSEAGELFF.

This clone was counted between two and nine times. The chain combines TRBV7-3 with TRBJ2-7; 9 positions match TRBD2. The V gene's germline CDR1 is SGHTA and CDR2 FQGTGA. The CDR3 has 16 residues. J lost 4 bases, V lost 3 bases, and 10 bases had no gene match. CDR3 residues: CASSFTIAGEQYEQYF. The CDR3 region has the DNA TGTGCCAGCAGCTTTACCATAGCGGGGGAGCAATACGAGCAGTACTTC.

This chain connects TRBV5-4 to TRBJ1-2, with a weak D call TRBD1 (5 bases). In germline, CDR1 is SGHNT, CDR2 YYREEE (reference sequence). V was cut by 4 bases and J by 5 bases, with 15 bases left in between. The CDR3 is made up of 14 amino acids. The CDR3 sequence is CASSTTVGGYGYTF. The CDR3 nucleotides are TGTGCCAGCAGCACGACAGTTGGTGGTTATGGCTACACCTTC.

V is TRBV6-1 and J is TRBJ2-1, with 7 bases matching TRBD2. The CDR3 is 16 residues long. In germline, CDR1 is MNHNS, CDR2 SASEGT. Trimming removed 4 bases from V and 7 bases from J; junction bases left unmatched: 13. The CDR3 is CASSGAGTREVNEQFF. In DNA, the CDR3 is TGTGCCAGCAGTGGAGCGGGGACCCGTGAGGTGAATGAGCAGTTCTTC.